Below, one TCR beta chain is given with its context. The antigen remains unidentified. This record comes from a study of regulatory T cells in long-lasting Graves disease. Whole-study results and caveats: Whereas new patients shared 966 public clonotypes, persistent patients shared more, at a few thousand. Persistent disease samples used TRBV28, TRBJ1-2 and TRBJ2-5 preferentially.

V gave up 1 base and J gave up 6 bases, with 20 bases separating them. The germline CDR1 and CDR2 sequences are MNHNS and SASEGT. The CDR3 is made up of 17 amino acids. Building of the TCR beta libraries involved iRepertoire HTBI primers and Arm-PCR of CDR3 regions. TCRdb fed the multiplex PCR reads into MiXCR, producing one record per CDR3 protein. The sample lists 380,000 or so distinct CDR3 sequences, about 16% seen once, with 20% to 25% in the top ten. Time point defined: newly diagnosed GD, antithyroid drugs for less than 3 months. Researchers made the TCR library from RNA that was extracted from PBMCs. EDTA tubes received 7.5 to 9 milliliters of collected peripheral blood. These data are also associated with another study on T cells in Graves' hyperthyroidism and ophthalmopathy.

The material was peripheral blood mononuclear cells (PBMCs), obtained at new diagnosis, from a patient treated with antithyroid drugs. The rearrangement uses TRBV6-1 and TRBJ2-3; perhaps TRBD1 as D (6 bases). This TCR was sampled from a young woman with Graves disease. CDR3 in amino acids: CASSEGQTGWGLDTQYF. In DNA, the CDR3 is TGTGCCAGCAGTGAAGGACAGACAGGTTGGGGGTTGGATACGCAGTATTTT.